The rows below give T cell receptor beta chains drawn from one sample of a study of blood T cell repertoires in COVID-19. Sequencing used immunoSEQ multiplex PCR; TCRdb keeps in-frame clones, though not all of them. This repertoire shows about 300,000 clones, 75% to 90% found once; its top ten account for around 5.8%. The material sequenced was peripheral blood. Receptors were obtained from a woman in her forties or fifties with COVID-19, enrolled during active disease. The CDR3 runs from the conserved cysteine through the conserved F or W. The D gene is left open where the match is weak. Clone size is shown for a subset of rows, as once, few, many or a class of expanded clone.

d_call	clone_size	v_call	j_call	cdr3_nt	cdr3_aa
NA	once	TRBV2	TRBJ1-1	TGTGCCAGCGCTCGGAGTCTCACCACTGAAGCTTTCTTT	CASARSLTTEAFF
TRBD1	NA	TRBV6-6	TRBJ2-1	TGTGCCAGCAGCCCGGACAGGGTCGGGGAGCAGTTCTTC	CASSPDRVGEQFF
TRBD1	NA	TRBV5-8	TRBJ2-7	TGTGCCAGCAGCGGGGACAGGGAAGTCTACGAGCAGTACTTC	CASSGDREVYEQYF
NA	NA	TRBV30	TRBJ2-7	TGTGCCTGGGTACAGGCCTACGAGCAGTACTTC	CAWVQAYEQYF
NA	NA	TRBV4-3	TRBJ2-2	TGCGCCAGCGGCAGTGGTGTAAACACCGGGGAGCTGTTTTTT	CASGSGVNTGELFF
NA	NA	TRBV30	TRBJ2-1	TGTGCCTGGAGGGGCGTGGATCCCTACAATGAGCAGTTCTTC	CAWRGVDPYNEQFF
TRBD2	NA	TRBV5-4	TRBJ2-7	TGTGCCAGCAGCTTGGGACTAGCGGGTAGTGCCTACGAGCAGTACTTC	CASSLGLAGSAYEQYF
NA	NA	TRBV19	TRBJ2-3	TGTGCCAGTACCACGGGGGTCCTCGCAGATACGCAGTATTTT	CASTTGVLADTQYF
TRBD1	NA	TRBV5-1	TRBJ2-7	TGCGCCAGCACCCTGGACAGGGTGACCACTCACGAGCAGTACTTC	CASTLDRVTTHEQYF
NA	NA	TRBV5-1	TRBJ2-7	TGCGCCAGCAGCTTGGGGCCCTCGGGGAGCTCCTACGAGCAGTACTTC	CASSLGPSGSSYEQYF
TRBD1	once	TRBV7-6	TRBJ1-4	TGTGCCAGCAGCCCGACAGGGGGGGCAACTAATGAAAAACTGTTTTTT	CASSPTGGATNEKLFF
TRBD1	NA	TRBV18	TRBJ1-2	TGTGCCAGCTCACCGTCCGGGACAGACTTATACTATGGCTACACCTTC	CASSPSGTDLYYGYTF
NA	NA	TRBV3-1/TRBV3-2	TRBJ2-7	TGTGCCAGCAGCCCGGACAACCCCCGCGAGCAGTACTTC	CASSPDNPREQYF
NA	NA	TRBV3-1/TRBV3-2	TRBJ1-1	TGTGCCAGCAGCCCAAGTTCAGTGGGCATGAACACTGAAGCTTTCTTT	CASSPSSVGMNTEAFF
TRBD2	NA	TRBV7-9	TRBJ2-3	TGTGCCAGCAGCTCGCGGACTAGCGGAAGCACAGATACGCAGTATTTT	CASSSRTSGSTDTQYF
NA	NA	TRBV28	TRBJ2-7	TGTGCCAGCAGTTTAACAGTCCCCTCCTACGAGCAGTACTTC	CASSLTVPSYEQYF
NA	NA	TRBV6-5	TRBJ1-1	TGTGCCAGCAGTTACAGCACGGGGTCCAGATTAAGAGCTTTCTTT	CASSYSTGSRLRAFF
NA	NA	TRBV14	TRBJ2-1	TGTGCCAGCAGCCAAGATTTAGCGAGGATCTCCTACAATGAGCAGTTCTTC	CASSQDLARISYNEQFF
NA	NA	TRBV4-1	TRBJ1-5	TGCGCCAGCAGCCAACCCGGAAGGGGCGGCAATCAGCCCCAGCATTTT	CASSQPGRGGNQPQHF
NA	NA	TRBV12-3/TRBV12-4	TRBJ1-1	TGTGCCAGCAGTTGGGTGGGCAACACTGAAGCTTTCTTT	CASSWVGNTEAFF
NA	NA	TRBV7-8	TRBJ2-1	TGTGCCAGCAGCCCCCCCACCTATTTCGGCTCCTACAATGAGCAGTTCTTC	CASSPPTYFGSYNEQFF
NA	NA	TRBV6-2/TRBV6-3	TRBJ2-7	TGTGCCAGCAGTTACGAGGGAACAAGCTCCTACGAGCAGTACTTC	CASSYEGTSSYEQYF
TRBD2	NA	TRBV7-2	TRBJ2-3	TGTGCCAGCAGCTTAGGGGACGGGGGACTAGGCCCAGATACGCAGTATTTT	CASSLGDGGLGPDTQYF
NA	NA	TRBV7-2	TRBJ2-3	TGTGCCAGCAGCTCGTATCTCAGCACAGATACGCAGTATTTT	CASSSYLSTDTQYF
TRBD2	NA	TRBV5-6	TRBJ2-1	TGTGCCAGCAGCTCCATCCCGCCGACTAGCGGGAGGGCCGGGAATGAGCAGTTCTTC	CASSSIPPTSGRAGNEQFF
TRBD1	NA	TRBV2	TRBJ2-1	TGTGCCAGCAGTGAATGGACGGGGACAGGGAATGAGCAGTTCTTC	CASSEWTGTGNEQFF
NA	NA	TRBV11-2	TRBJ1-1	TGTGCCAGCAGCTTGGAGGTTACTGAAGCTTTCTTT	CASSLEVTEAFF
TRBD1	once	TRBV24-1	TRBJ2-3	TGTGCCACCAGTGATTTGGGACAGGCGACGGATACGCAGTATTTT	CATSDLGQATDTQYF
TRBD1	NA	TRBV5-1	TRBJ2-1	TGCGCCAGCAGCCGGACAGGGGTCGCCTACAATGAGCAGTTCTTC	CASSRTGVAYNEQFF
TRBD1	NA	TRBV5-6	TRBJ1-1	TGTGCCAGCAGCGTCCCGGGACAGTTGAACACTGAAGCTTTCTTT	CASSVPGQLNTEAFF
NA	NA	TRBV19	TRBJ1-5	TGTGCCAGTAATACCTGGGAGGGGATTCGCGGTCAGCCCCAGCATTTT	CASNTWEGIRGQPQHF
TRBD1	NA	TRBV27	TRBJ1-5	TGTGCCAGCAGTTTATCGTTTTCCCGGACAGGTTCGATCAGGCCCCAGCATTTT	CASSLSFSRTGSIRPQHF
NA	NA	TRBV27	TRBJ1-2	TGTGCCAGCAGTTTAAGGGGATGGAACTATGGCTACACCTTC	CASSLRGWNYGYTF
NA	NA	TRBV12-3/TRBV12-4	TRBJ2-1	TGTGCCAGCAGTCCTCTAGCCAATGAGCAGTTCTTC	CASSPLANEQFF
NA	NA	TRBV18	TRBJ2-1	TGTGCCAGCTCACCGGGACACCCGGGGTACAATGAGCAGTTCTTC	CASSPGHPGYNEQFF
TRBD2	NA	TRBV5-4	TRBJ2-7	TGTGCCAGCAGCTTGGGGGGACTAGCGGGAGCCGCCTACGAGCAGTACTTC	CASSLGGLAGAAYEQYF
TRBD1	NA	TRBV3-1/TRBV3-2	TRBJ2-6	TGTGCCAGCGCGACAGGGGGATTTTCCTCTGGGGCCAACGTCCTGACTTTC	CASATGGFSSGANVLTF
NA	NA	TRBV2	TRBJ1-2	TGTGCCAGCAGTGAATCTTACACTACTTCTTATGGCTACACCTTC	CASSESYTTSYGYTF
NA	NA	TRBV5-4	TRBJ1-1	TGTGCCAGCAGCGACGGTACGGGGATGAACACTGAAGCTTTCTTT	CASSDGTGMNTEAFF
NA	NA	TRBV7-2	TRBJ2-1	TGTGCCAGCAGCTTAGTTCACGCCGCCGGGACTGCGCAACAGTTCTTC	CASSLVHAAGTAQQFF
NA	NA	TRBV2	TRBJ1-2	TGTGCCAGCAGTGACGGGAGCCGACCAAAGTATGGCTACACCTTC	CASSDGSRPKYGYTF
NA	NA	TRBV3-1/TRBV3-2	TRBJ1-6	TGTGCCAGCAGCCAACGGGATTCACCCCTCCACTTT	CASSQRDSPLHF
TRBD1	once	TRBV28	TRBJ1-3	TGTGCCAGCAGTTTGCGTTTGGACAGGTTAAATTTT	CASSLRLDRLNF
NA	NA	TRBV12-3/TRBV12-4	TRBJ1-4	TGTGCCAGCCGAAGGGGCTTGGATGAAAAACTGTTTTTT	CASRRGLDEKLFF
TRBD1	once	TRBV18	TRBJ2-7	TGTGCCAGCTCACCTACGGGACAGGGCTCCTACGAGCAGTACTTC	CASSPTGQGSYEQYF
TRBD1	NA	TRBV6-5	TRBJ2-5	TGTGCCAGCAGTACCCAGACAGGGCACGACGAGACCCAGTACTTC	CASSTQTGHDETQYF
NA	NA	TRBV9	TRBJ2-7	TGTGCCAGCAGCCACGGGGCGGGAACCTACGAGCAGTACTTC	CASSHGAGTYEQYF
NA	NA	TRBV11-2	TRBJ2-7	TGTGCCAGCAGCAGGGGGTCCTACGAGCAGTACTTC	CASSRGSYEQYF
NA	NA	TRBV27	TRBJ1-1	TGTGCCAGCAGTTCCAAGCTTCCGAACACTGAAGCTTTCTTT	CASSSKLPNTEAFF
TRBD1	few	TRBV30	TRBJ1-1	TGTGCCTGGAAGCCGAAATGGGGACAGCAGAACACTGAAGCTTTCTTT	CAWKPKWGQQNTEAFF
TRBD1	NA	TRBV4-1	TRBJ1-4	TGCGCCAGCAGCCAAGTATCGCAGGGGGCTGAAAAACTGTTTTTT	CASSQVSQGAEKLFF
NA	once	TRBV30	TRBJ1-3	TGTGCCTGGAGCCCCCGACAGATCGGAAACACCATATATTTT	CAWSPRQIGNTIYF
NA	NA	TRBV9	TRBJ1-1	TGTGCCAGCAGCGCCCCGCCCGGGGGAGGGAGGAACACTGAAGCTTTCTTT	CASSAPPGGGRNTEAFF
TRBD1	NA	TRBV24-1	TRBJ1-1	TGTGCCACCAAGTCCGGGACAGGGACTCTGAACACTGAAGCTTTCTTT	CATKSGTGTLNTEAFF
TRBD1	NA	TRBV19	TRBJ1-4	TGTGCCAGTAGGAGGGACAGGAATGAAAAACTGTTTTTT	CASRRDRNEKLFF
TRBD1	NA	TRBV30	TRBJ2-2	TGTGCCTGGGACAGGGTGAACACCGGGGAGCTGTTTTTT	CAWDRVNTGELFF